The 20 T cell receptor beta chains given below trace back to one sample, sequenced in a study of blood T cell repertoires in COVID-19. The protocol was immunoSEQ multiplex PCR, while the TCRdb copy is restricted to in-frame clones and leaves out a portion. The data show more than 250,000 clones, 75% to 90% seen once. The sample consisted of PBMCs or T cells enriched from blood (not recorded which). The receptor set was obtained from a man aged 25 to 45 who had recovered from COVID-19.

The gene calls are TRBV4-1 and TRBJ1-3; TRBD1 matches at 8 bases. The V gene's germline CDR1 is MGHRA and CDR2 YSYEKL. This CDR3 is 17 amino acids long. Germline trimming cut 3 bases from V and 3 bases from J; bases unmatched to any gene: 10. In nucleotides, the CDR3 is TGCGCCAGCAGCCATGTCCGTGCCGGACAGGGTGGAAACACCATATATTTT. This sequence encodes CASSHVRAGQGGNTIYF.

The rearrangement links TRBV5-3 to TRBJ1-2, with 7 bases fitting TRBD1. TRBV5-3 is designated an ORF whose function remains uncertain. Trimming took 3 bases from V and 5 from J; bases not matched to a gene: 13. The CDR3 length is 16 residues. The DNA for the CDR3 is TGTGCCAGAAGCTCAGCAAGACAGGGAATGATTTATGGCTACACCTTC. As protein: CARSSARQGMIYGYTF.

The gene calls are TRBV13 and TRBJ2-5; 11 bases agree with TRBD2. The CDR3 consists of 18 residues. After removal of 1 base from V and 3 bases from J, the junction contained 10 bases not matched to a gene. CDR1 and CDR2 from the germline V gene are PRHDT and FYEKMQ (reference sequence). The CDR3 loop is CASSLEVETSGGKETQYF. In DNA, the CDR3 is TGTGCCAGCAGCTTAGAAGTGGAAACTAGCGGGGGTAAAGAGACCCAGTACTTC.

This clone was observed a handful of times. The rearrangement links TRBV4-1 to TRBJ1-3; D unresolved. Germline assignment: CDR1 MGHRA and CDR2 YSYEKL. Deletions cut 5 bases from V and 4 bases from J, with 6 bases between. The CDR3 is 12 residues long. The CDR3 region has the DNA TGCGCCAGCAGCGTGTCAGGAAACACCATATATTTT. Encoded protein: CASSVSGNTIYF.

This clone was recorded once. This may stem from a read error, because a much larger clone lies one nucleotide away. The chain couples TRBV7-3 to TRBJ1-1, with 8 bases aligning to TRBD1. In germline, CDR1 is SGHTA, CDR2 FQGTGA. The CDR3 consists of 14 residues. The V and J ends lost 6 bases and 1 base, in that order; junction bases with no gene match: 4. CDR3 protein: CASSFGQGNTEAFF. Here the CDR3 DNA reads TGTGCCAGCAGTTTCGGACAGGGGAACACTGAAGCTTTCTTT.

V gene TRBV14 combines with J gene TRBJ1-3, with D uncertain. V was clipped by 5 bases and J by 4 bases, with 15 bases between them. The length of the CDR3 is 15 residues. Germline V gene data show CDR1 as SGHDN and CDR2 as FVKESK. In DNA, the CDR3 is TGTGCCAGCAGCGCCCAAGGAGTTTGGGGAAACACCATATATTTT. Its translation is CASSAQGVWGNTIYF.

This chain connects TRBV19 to TRBJ1-2; 8 bases fit TRBD1. Germline V CDR1 and CDR2: LNHDA, SQIVND (reference sequence). There are 14 residues in the CDR3. Trimming took 4 bases from V and 4 from J; bases not matched to a gene: 5. The CDR3 DNA sequence: TGTGCCAGTAGTACCAGACAGGGGCCCTATGGCTACACCTTC. This encodes CASSTRQGPYGYTF. Based on the CDR3 plus reference TRBV19 and TRBJ1-2, the full variable domain is DGGITQSPKYLFRKEGQNVTLSCEQNLNHDAMYWYRQDPGQGLRLIYYSQIVNDFQKGDIAEGYSVSREKKESFPLTVTSAQKNPTAFYLCASSTRQGPYGYTFGSGTRLTVV.

V and J are TRBV27 and TRBJ2-7; 8 nucleotides agree with TRBD1. The CDR3 spans 15 residues. Losses at the gene ends were 2 bases for V and 1 base for J; bases not matched to a gene: 4. Germline V lookup: CDR1 MNHEY, CDR2 SMNVEV (reference sequence). The CDR3 is CASSLDRGRSYEQYF. The CDR3, as DNA: TGTGCCAGCAGTTTAGACAGGGGACGGTCCTACGAGCAGTACTTC.

This rearrangement joins TRBV7-2 to TRBJ1-2; 9 positions agree with TRBD1. Looked up from germline, CDR1 is SGHTA and CDR2 is FQGNSA. V gave up 5 bases and J gave up 6 bases; unmatched junction bases: 10. The CDR3 length is 15 residues. The CDR3 here is CASSGFGTGFHGYTF. Written as DNA, the CDR3 is TGTGCCAGCAGCGGCTTCGGGACAGGGTTCCATGGCTACACCTTC.

The chain is built from TRBV12-3 or TRBV12-4 and TRBJ1-2; 10 nucleotides align to TRBD1. The CDR3 runs to 13 residues. The V gene end was trimmed by 5 bases and the J gene end by 5 bases; junction bases not matched to a gene: 2. The CDR3 is CASSGQGGYGYTF. The CDR3 DNA follows: TGTGCCAGCAGTGGACAGGGGGGGTATGGCTACACCTTC.

This chain uses TRBV3-1 (or the pseudogene TRBV3-2) with TRBJ1-2; TRBD1 might be the D (6 bases). The CDR3 length is 16 residues. The V and J ends lost 0 bases and 2 bases respectively, with 13 bases between them. CDR1 is LGHDT and CDR2 is YNNKEL in the germline V gene (reference sequence). In DNA, the CDR3 is TGTGCCAGCAGCCAAGATCCACACACAGGGAACTATGGCTACACCTTC. Amino acid sequence: CASSQDPHTGNYGYTF.

The gene calls are TRBV4-2 and TRBJ2-3, with 15 positions matching TRBD2. The CDR3 runs 17 residues. Germline CDR1 reads LGHNA; CDR2 reads YNFKEQ. The V and J ends lost 5 bases and 2 bases, in that order; junction bases with no gene match: 5. CDR3 residues: CASSTRTSGGATDTQYF. CDR3 coding DNA: TGTGCCAGCAGCACCCGGACTAGCGGGGGGGCCACAGATACGCAGTATTTT.

The chain recombines TRBV6-1 with TRBJ1-5; D not certain. From germline, CDR1 is MNHNS and CDR2 SASEGT. Between the trimmed V and J ends, which lost 1 base and 2 bases, there was a span of 9 bases. This CDR3 is 15 amino acids long. For the CDR3, the DNA is TGTGCCAGCAGTGAAGTCCCGGGTCGCAATCAGCCCCAGCATTTT. It is translated as CASSEVPGRNQPQHF.

As for this clone: Different DNA sequences within this sample yield the same CDR3. The chain links TRBV10-3 to TRBJ1-5; D is possibly TRBD1 (5 bases). The CDR3 is 14 residues long. The V end lost 4 bases, the J end lost 1 base, and 8 bases lay between the germline ends. Germline V gene lookup returns CDR1 ENHRY and CDR2 SYGVKD. CDR3 sequence: CAISGTNSNQPQHF. CDR3 nucleotide sequence: TGTGCCATCAGTGGGACAAACAGCAATCAGCCCCAGCATTTT.

The CDR3 loop is CASSVGKNFSNQPQHF. DNA for the CDR3: TGTGCCAGCAGCGTAGGCAAGAACTTTAGCAATCAGCCCCAGCATTTT. This chain connects TRBV9 to TRBJ1-5; D unclear. V was shortened by 0 bases and J by 0 bases, with 10 bases between the two germline ends. Germline values: CDR1 SGDLS, CDR2 YYNGEE. The CDR3 is 16 residues long.

This chain links TRBV27 with TRBJ1-1, with 8 nucleotides matching TRBD1. The germline gives CDR1 MNHEY, CDR2 SMNVEV (reference sequence). The CDR3 is 14 residues long. V shed 6 bases and J 5 bases; nucleotides not matched to a gene: 8. The CDR3 is CASSPQGGLTEAFF. The CDR3 coding sequence is TGTGCCAGCAGCCCACAGGGGGGGCTGACTGAAGCTTTCTTT.

As concerns this clone: The sample holds other DNA sequences that translate to the same CDR3. The gene calls are TRBV27 and TRBJ1-4; 9 bases match TRBD1. Germline-derived CDR1 and CDR2 are MNHEY and SMNVEV (reference sequence). The CDR3 is 14 residues long. V lost 8 bases, J lost 5 bases, and 6 bases stayed unmatched. The CDR3, as DNA: TGTGCCAGCCGGGGACAGGGTAGGAATGAAAAACTGTTTTTT. Its translation is CASRGQGRNEKLFF.

The chain has TRBV6-5 and TRBJ2-7, with D possibly matching TRBD1 (5 bases). The CDR3 length is 12 residues. Between the trimmed V and J ends, which lost 6 bases and 3 bases, there was a span of 9 bases. Looked up from germline, CDR1 is MNHEY and CDR2 is SVGAGI. The CDR3 coding sequence is TGTGCCAGCAGAGACAGAATCTACGAGCAGTACTTC. Its translation: CASRDRIYEQYF.

The rearrangement links TRBV7-9 to TRBJ1-4; D is uncertain. V lost 6 bases, J lost 8 bases, and 10 bases lay in between. Germline CDR1 SEHNR, CDR2 FQNEAQ (reference sequence). The CDR3 extends over 12 amino acids. CDR3: CASRNYGEKLFF. The CDR3 DNA follows: TGTGCCAGCAGGAACTATGGGGAAAAACTGTTTTTT.

This clone was counted a few times. V gene TRBV9 combines with J gene TRBJ1-2; 8 bases are a match to TRBD1. The CDR3 length is 13 residues. Germline trimming cut 4 bases from V and 6 bases from J; bases unmatched to any gene: 5. Germline CDR1 is SGDLS and CDR2 is YYNGEE. The CDR3 spells CASSPGQGDGYTF. The CDR3 nucleotides are TGTGCCAGCAGCCCAGGACAGGGCGATGGCTACACCTTC.